This TCR beta chain was captured by sequencing in a study of post-analysis software for immune sequencing data. Across the study: The study covered relapsing-remitting, secondary progressive and progressive-relapsing courses of multiple sclerosis. General study results and limits: Among multiple sclerosis patients, normalized Chao1 diversity was significantly below that of controls. Samples from a shared batch, those prepared together, strongly co-clustered by F measure.

Unique molecular identifiers were present in the TCR beta cDNA libraries. A population of about 0.95 to 10 million T cells gave rise to about half a million cDNA molecules. One entry per CDR3 protein, called by TCRdb with MiXCR from the PCR reads. The table records roughly 800,000 distinct CDR3 sequences, about 27% of them present only once. This clonotype showed up just a few times. Its specificity is unknown. The sequence came from a girl aged 5-17 years with multiple sclerosis. The sample consisted of blood.

This CDR3 reads CSARPGLAGRRYTGELFF. The CDR3 coding sequence is TGCAGTGCTAGACCCGGACTAGCGGGTAGGAGATATACCGGGGAGCTGTTTTTT. V gene TRBV20-1 combines with J gene TRBJ2-2; TRBD2 agrees at 11 bases. V lost 2 bases, J lost 5 bases, and 13 bases stayed unmatched. This CDR3 comprises 18 residues. CDR1 DFQATT and CDR2 SNEGSKA come from the germline V gene (reference sequence).